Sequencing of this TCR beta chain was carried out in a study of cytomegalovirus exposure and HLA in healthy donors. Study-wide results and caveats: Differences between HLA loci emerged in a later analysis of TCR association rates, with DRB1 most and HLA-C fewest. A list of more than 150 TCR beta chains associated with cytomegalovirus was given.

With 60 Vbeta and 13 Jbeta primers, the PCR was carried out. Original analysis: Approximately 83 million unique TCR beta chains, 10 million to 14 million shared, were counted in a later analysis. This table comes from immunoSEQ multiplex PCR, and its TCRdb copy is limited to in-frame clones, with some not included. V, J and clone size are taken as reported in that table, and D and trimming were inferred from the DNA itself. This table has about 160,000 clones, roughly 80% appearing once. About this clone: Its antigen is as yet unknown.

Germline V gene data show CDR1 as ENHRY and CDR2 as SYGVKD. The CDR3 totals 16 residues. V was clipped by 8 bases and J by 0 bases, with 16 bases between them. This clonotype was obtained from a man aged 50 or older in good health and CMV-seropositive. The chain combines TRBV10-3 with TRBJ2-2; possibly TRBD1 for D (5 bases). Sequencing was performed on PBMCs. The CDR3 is CAIGVGQASNTGELFF. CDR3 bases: TGTGCCATCGGGGTGGGGCAAGCCTCGAACACCGGGGAGCTGTTTTTT.